Described below is a single T cell receptor beta chain sequence and its context. Its antigen is still unknown. CDR3 length: 14 residues. Trimming shortened V by 5 bases and J by 1 base, and 10 bases separated the two germline ends. Germline CDR1 SGHTA, CDR2 FQGNSA. This sample was included in a study of OX40 agonist ivuxolimab in advanced cancers. Study-level information: The study enrolled dose-escalation patients with hepatocellular carcinoma, melanoma, renal cell or head and neck cancer.

Profiled with immunoSEQ multiplex PCR; TCRdb holds only in-frame clones, not every one. Among tens of thousands of clones, about 88% were seen once, and the ten largest hold around 9%. Study-wide points: At 0.1-3.0 mg/kg, partial responders had clonal expansion among the lowest observed. On average, CD8+ T cells had more expanded clones than CD4+.

Sequenced here: CD4+ or CD8+ T cells sorted from blood, sampled in a trial of the OX40 agonist ivuxolimab. J is TRBJ2-3 and V is TRBV7-2, with D possibly TRBD1 on 6 matching bases. The clonotype originates from an adult with an advanced solid tumor such as melanoma, head and neck, liver or kidney cancer. CDR3 DNA sequence: TGTGCCAGCAGCAGCAGGGGCCGCACAGATACGCAGTATTTT. It codes for CASSSRGRTDTQYF.